The count of the clone carrying this T cell receptor beta chain is one. Antigen specificity is unknown. The germline V gene encodes CDR1 SNHLY and CDR2 FYNNEI. V dropped 5 bases and J dropped 8 bases, with 10 bases sitting between them. This CDR3 is built from 13 residues. Genomic DNA in an amount of around 2.2 micrograms was extracted from cryopreserved PBMCs and used for the preparation of TCR beta libraries. The source of the sample is a study of cytotoxic CD8 clonotypes in ibrutinib-treated CLL. Study-wide points: Higher circulating CD8+ T-cell counts strongly accompanied higher baseline clonality, above age-matched healthy donors. Clonality went higher at ibrutinib response and then dropped back toward baseline at progression.

The repertoire was sequenced with immunoSEQ multiplex PCR; TCRdb's copy has only in-frame clones and lacks some. The table shows 300,000 to 350,000 clones, with roughly 80% occurring only once. The chain employs TRBV2 and TRBJ2-6; the D is unclear. This receptor was taken from a human donor with chronic lymphocytic leukemia. The material sequenced was PBMCs, taken before ibrutinib treatment. The CDR3 DNA sequence: TGTGCCAGCAGTCCACAGTCCACCAACGTCCTGACTTTC. Protein product: CASSPQSTNVLTF.